The 13 T cell receptor beta chains presented below share a single source sample, sequenced in a study of long-term antiretroviral therapy in people with HIV. Runs used v3.0 of the immunoSEQ assay and were done at survey level. Clones were read by immunoSEQ multiplex PCR, and TCRdb kept only the in-frame ones, dropping some. The sample holds around 15,000 clones, 77% seen once. The sequenced sample was unsorted PBMCs, obtained 2.1 years after starting antiretroviral therapy. These receptors all come from a man aged 35 to 55 with HIV.

CDR3 protein: CASSPLRGRDRAYGYTF. DNA of the CDR3: TGTGCCAGCAGCCCTTTACGGGGACGAGACAGGGCATATGGCTACACCTTC. V and J are TRBV14 and TRBJ1-2; 7 bases match TRBD1. There are 17 residues in the CDR3. The germline gives CDR1 SGHDN, CDR2 FVKESK. The J segment lost 5 bases and the V segment lost 4 bases, leaving 16 bases of the junction unmatched.

This chain uses TRBV4-2 with TRBJ1-5, with a weak D call TRBD1 (6 bases). Germline lookup yields CDR1 LGHNA and CDR2 YNFKEQ. The CDR3 runs 19 residues. Trimming stripped 1 base from V and 0 bases from J, with 19 bases between. This chain's CDR3 is CASSQGNRVNPYSNQPQHF. CDR3 in DNA: TGTGCCAGCAGCCAAGGAAACAGGGTAAACCCCTATAGCAATCAGCCCCAGCATTTT.

This clone was seen a few times. The rearrangement joins TRBV27 to TRBJ2-1; no clear D. CDR1 and CDR2 (germline): MNHEY, SMNVEV (reference sequence). V lost 0 bases and J lost 4, with 13 bases in between. The length of the CDR3 is 16 residues. CDR3 DNA sequence: TGTGCCAGCAGTTTATCGGGCGGAATTTTATACAATGAGCAGTTCTTC. Its protein product is CASSLSGGILYNEQFF.

V is TRBV19 and J is TRBJ1-5; 7 bases line up with TRBD1. Germline CDR1 and CDR2: LNHDA and SQIVND (reference sequence). Unmatched junction bases numbered 6, after V lost 1 base and J lost 6 bases. The CDR3 runs to 15 residues. CDR3: CASSIVRGQGQPQHF. CDR3 nucleotide sequence: TGTGCCAGTAGTATAGTGAGGGGGCAGGGTCAGCCCCAGCATTTT. The full variable domain, in which reference TRBV19 and TRBJ1-5 provide the parts outside the CDR3, is DGGITQSPKYLFRKEGQNVTLSCEQNLNHDAMYWYRQDPGQGLRLIYYSQIVNDFQKGDIAEGYSVSREKKESFPLTVTSAQKNPTAFYLCASSIVRGQGQPQHFGDGTRLSIL.

The V call is TRBV7-3, the J call TRBJ2-1, with 11 bases lining up with TRBD2. The V and J ends lost 1 base and 6 bases, in that order; junction bases with no gene match: 5. This CDR3 is built from 16 residues. Germline V gene lookup returns CDR1 SGHTA and CDR2 FQGTGA. CDR3 loop: CASSLKGTSGFNEQFF. CDR3 DNA sequence: TGTGCCAGCAGCTTAAAGGGGACTAGCGGATTCAATGAGCAGTTCTTC.

V and J are TRBV5-1 and TRBJ1-4, with TRBD1 matching 8 bases. The germline V gene encodes CDR1 SGHRS and CDR2 YFSETQ. The CDR3 covers 15 residues. The V gene end was trimmed by 9 bases and the J gene end by 4 bases; junction bases not matched to a gene: 11. The CDR3 DNA is TGCGCCACCACCCGGACAGGGAGCGTTAATGAAAAACTGTTTTTT. This encodes CATTRTGSVNEKLFF. The full variable domain, completed using reference TRBV5-1 and TRBJ1-4, is KAGVTQTPRYLIKTRGQQVTLSCSPISGHRSVSWYQQTPGQGLQFLFEYFSETQRNKGNFPGRFSGRQFSNSRSEMNVSTLELGDSALYLCATTRTGSVNEKLFFGSGTQLSVL.

This chain links TRBV27 with TRBJ2-1, with D perhaps TRBD2 (5 bases). V lost 4 bases, J lost 4 bases, and 8 bases lay in between. The germline V gene encodes CDR1 MNHEY and CDR2 SMNVEV (reference sequence). This CDR3 has 13 amino acids. The CDR3 sequence is CASSSGMYNEQFF. The CDR3 DNA follows: TGTGCCAGCAGTTCGGGGATGTACAATGAGCAGTTCTTC.

This chain uses TRBV18 with TRBJ1-2; 10 nucleotides agree with TRBD1. V trimming: 2 bases; J trimming: 4 bases; junction bases outside the gene matches: 13. CDR3 length: 18 residues. Germline V CDR1 and CDR2: KGHSH, LQKENI. The chain's CDR3 is CASSPVALDRGPPYGYTF. In DNA, the CDR3 is TGTGCCAGCTCACCAGTCGCGCTTGACAGGGGGCCCCCCTATGGCTACACCTTC.

The chain has TRBV2 and TRBJ1-2; maybe TRBD1 (6 bases). CDR1 is SNHLY and CDR2 is FYNNEI in the germline V gene. The V and J ends lost 7 bases and 3 bases respectively, with 9 bases between them. The CDR3 extends over 12 amino acids. In DNA, the CDR3 is TGTGCCAGCATAGCAGGGGACTATGGCTACACCTTC. Protein product: CASIAGDYGYTF.

The chain joins TRBV5-4 to TRBJ2-7, with 7 bases aligning to TRBD1. The CDR3 loop spans 15 amino acids. The ends lost 5 bases at V and 6 bases at J; junction bases unmatched: 14. CDR1 and CDR2 from the germline V gene are SGHNT and YYREEE (reference sequence). In nucleotides, the CDR3 is TGTGCCAGCAGGACAGAACGGGACAGTCCTACCGAGCAGTACTTC. This encodes CASRTERDSPTEQYF.

The chain couples TRBV7-3 to TRBJ2-3; 7 bases agree with TRBD2. There are 15 residues in the CDR3. V lost 1 base to trimming and J lost 1 base; unmatched junction nucleotides: 2. Germline CDR1 reads SGHTA; CDR2 reads FQGTGA. In DNA form, the CDR3 reads TGTGCCAGCAGCTTAATTGCGGGGGGCACAGATACGCAGTATTTT. It specifies CASSLIAGGTDTQYF.

J is TRBJ2-5 and V is TRBV5-6; D is uncertain. Germline CDR1 SGHDT, CDR2 YYEEEE. The CDR3 runs to 11 residues. The V and J ends lost 4 bases and 5 bases respectively, with 6 bases between them. CDR3 loop: CASSAVETQYF. CDR3 bases: TGTGCCAGCAGCGCCGTCGAGACCCAGTACTTC.

The rearrangement links TRBV7-9 to TRBJ1-4; no firm D call. The CDR3 is made up of 15 amino acids. V shed 1 base and J shed 7 bases, with 13 bases lying between them. Germline values: CDR1 SEHNR, CDR2 FQNEAQ (reference sequence). CDR3 sequence reads: CASSLDEALGEKLFF. The CDR3 DNA reads as TGTGCCAGCAGCTTAGACGAGGCCCTAGGTGAAAAACTGTTTTTT. The variable domain in full, with the rest retrieved from reference TRBV7-9 and TRBJ1-4, is DTGVSQNPRHKITKRGQNVTFRCDPISEHNRLYWYRQTLGQGPEFLTYFQNEAQLEKSRLLSDRFSAERPKGSFSTLEIQRTEQGDSAMYLCASSLDEALGEKLFFGSGTQLSVL.